The 32 T cell receptor beta chains presented below share a single source sample, sequenced in a study of T cells in Graves' hyperthyroidism and ophthalmopathy. Template material for amplifying TCR beta CDR3 regions consisted of RNA transcripts. Primed by the HTBI set, a first-round RT-PCR was run on the TCR CDR3. One entry per CDR3 protein, called by TCRdb with MiXCR from the multiplex PCR reads. The sample lists roughly 520,000 distinct CDR3 sequences; around a quarter were seen once. Sequenced input: blood. The receptors derive from a young woman with Graves' ophthalmopathy.

This clonotype came up once. V and J are TRBV11-2 and TRBJ1-3; D possibly corresponds to TRBD1 (6 bases). The CDR3 loop spans 16 amino acids. V was clipped by 8 bases and J by 0 bases, with 17 bases between them. The germline V gene encodes CDR1 SGHAT and CDR2 FQNNGV. Here the CDR3 reads CASFGGGGYSGNTIYF. CDR3 nucleotide sequence: TGTGCCAGCTTTGGGGGCGGCGGCTACTCTGGAAACACCATATATTTT.

The chain employs TRBV4-3 and TRBJ2-3; D is perhaps TRBD2 (5 bases). CDR1 and CDR2 from the germline V gene are LGHNA and YSLEER. This CDR3 contains 15 residues. The ends were cut back, 0 bases at V and 3 bases at J, with 10 bases in the middle. Here the CDR3 DNA reads TGCGCCAGCAGCCAAGATAGGACGGGGACAGATACGCAGTATTTT. Translated: CASSQDRTGTDTQYF.

This clonotype has ten or more counts. This chain uses TRBV6-1 with TRBJ1-1; the D is unclear. This CDR3 is 12 amino acids long. In germline, CDR1 is MNHNS, CDR2 SASEGT. V was shortened by 3 bases and J by 0 bases, with 2 bases between the two germline ends. CDR3 residues: CASSDLNTEAFF. The CDR3 region has the DNA TGTGCCAGCAGTGACTTGAACACTGAAGCTTTCTTT.

CDR3: CASSQDRGRVDTIYF. As DNA, the CDR3 is TGCGCCAGCAGCCAAGATCGGGGGCGGGTAGACACCATATATTTT. The genes are TRBV4-1 and TRBJ1-3; possible D gene TRBD1, 6 bases. Germline CDR1 reads MGHRA; CDR2 reads YSYEKL. This CDR3 has 15 residues. The V gene lost 0 bases and the J gene lost 8 bases, with 14 bases spanning the gap.

The J gene is TRBJ1-1, the V gene TRBV5-1, with TRBD1 matching 7 bases. V dropped 4 bases and J dropped 0; count of bases not matched to a gene: 6. The length of the CDR3 is 15 residues. The germline V gene has CDR1 SGHRS and CDR2 YFSETQ. CDR3 sequence (DNA): TGCGCCAGCAGCCCCATGGGACAGATGAACACTGAAGCTTTCTTT. Its protein is CASSPMGQMNTEAFF.

The gene calls are TRBV7-9 and TRBJ2-7, with 7 positions matching TRBD2. CDR3 size: 14 residues. V was clipped by 5 bases and J by 3 bases; unmatched bases: 7. Germline lookup yields CDR1 SEHNR and CDR2 FQNEAQ (reference sequence). This CDR3 reads CASSSLGGDYEQYF. As DNA, the CDR3 is TGTGCCAGCAGCAGTCTGGGGGGGGACTACGAGCAGTACTTC.

This clonotype was seen repeatedly, ten times or more. This chain joins TRBV13 and TRBJ2-2; no reliable D call. Germline V gene lookup returns CDR1 PRHDT and CDR2 FYEKMQ (reference sequence). The CDR3 runs 13 residues. The germline V and J ends were trimmed by 7 bases and 8 bases, with 14 bases remaining between them. CDR3 DNA: TGTGCCAGCACCAGACGAAATGCAGGGGAGCTGTTTTTT. This translates into CASTRRNAGELFF.

At least ten counts were recorded for this clonotype. The chain carries TRBV5-1 and TRBJ2-7; D is possibly TRBD1 (6 bases). From germline, CDR1 is SGHRS and CDR2 YFSETQ. The length of the CDR3 is 15 residues. The V end was cut by 0 bases, the J end by 6 bases, with 16 bases between. As DNA, the CDR3 is TGCGCCAGCAGCTTGGCGGGGACAAATCTGGGCGAGCAGTACTTC. Its protein is CASSLAGTNLGEQYF.

This clonotype was detected many times. The chain joins TRBV15 to TRBJ1-1; TRBD1 is a possible D gene (5 bases). Trimming left V 5 bases short and J 1 base short, with 11 bases between. The germline gives CDR1 LNHNV, CDR2 YYDKDF (reference sequence). The CDR3 consists of 14 residues. The DNA for the CDR3 is TGTGCCACCAGCTTCCGGGACCGGAACACTGAAGCTTTCTTT. Protein product: CATSFRDRNTEAFF.

The chain uses TRBV6-1 and TRBJ2-7, with 9 positions matching TRBD2. Unmatched junction bases numbered 11, after V lost 2 bases and J lost 3 bases. This CDR3 is 17 amino acids long. CDR1 and CDR2 (germline): MNHNS, SASEGT. Here the CDR3 reads CASSELPIAGENYEQYF. The CDR3 DNA follows: TGTGCCAGCAGTGAACTGCCTATAGCGGGGGAGAACTACGAGCAGTACTTC.

In its sample, this clonotype was seen many times. The rearrangement joins TRBV7-9 to TRBJ1-2, with 7 bases matching TRBD1. The V gene's germline CDR1 is SEHNR and CDR2 FQNEAQ (reference sequence). V lost 3 bases, J lost 3 bases, and 13 bases stayed unmatched. The CDR3 loop spans 17 amino acids. Written as DNA, the CDR3 is TGTGCCAGCAGCTTTATGCCCGGGACAGAGGACCACTATGGCTACACCTTC. It yields the protein CASSFMPGTEDHYGYTF.

The chain combines TRBV6-2 or TRBV6-3 with TRBJ1-1; D not resolved. V gave up 2 bases and J gave up 2 bases, with 12 bases separating them. Germline lookup yields CDR1 MNHEY and CDR2 SVGEGT. The CDR3 loop spans 15 amino acids. CDR3 sequence (DNA): TGTGCCAGCAGTTACGGCTCGCGGGCCAACACTGAAGCTTTCTTT. Translation gives CASSYGSRANTEAFF.

In this sample, this clonotype turned up once. Sequence at one end of the junction differs from germline and may be a read error. The CDR3 protein is CASSYREDTGELWF. CDR3 nucleotides: TGTGCCAGCAGTTACCGGGAGGATACCGGGGAGCTGTGGTTT. The rearrangement links TRBV12-3 or TRBV12-4 to TRBJ2-2; 7 nucleotides agree with TRBD2. CDR3 size: 14 residues.

This clonotype was counted a few times. CDR3 amino acids: CASSSSLGIPEAFF. DNA of the CDR3: TGTGCCAGCTCATCTAGTTTGGGGATCCCTGAAGCTTTCTTT. The V and J genes are TRBV18 and TRBJ1-1, with D uncertain. Germline values: CDR1 KGHSH, CDR2 LQKENI. Trimming took 5 bases from V and 6 from J, leaving 16 bases between them. The CDR3 runs 14 residues.

At least ten counts were recorded for this clonotype. The V and J genes are TRBV7-2 and TRBJ2-5; D possibly corresponds to TRBD2 (6 bases). From germline, CDR1 is SGHTA and CDR2 FQGNSA. V lost 0 bases and J lost 8, with 10 bases in between. The CDR3 extends over 13 amino acids. The CDR3 reads CASSLARRDTQYF. DNA for the CDR3: TGTGCCAGCAGCTTAGCTCGGAGGGACACCCAGTACTTC.

The J gene is TRBJ2-7, the V gene TRBV3-1; D perhaps matches TRBD1 (5 bases). CDR1 and CDR2 from the germline V gene are LGHDT and YNNKEL (reference sequence). The ends were cut back, 0 bases at V and 3 bases at J, with 9 bases in the middle. CDR3 length: 14 amino acids. The CDR3 here is CASSQELRGYEQYF. The CDR3 DNA sequence: TGTGCCAGCAGCCAAGAGCTTAGGGGCTACGAGCAGTACTTC.

This clonotype was counted at least ten times. The rearrangement links TRBV29-1 to TRBJ2-7; D gene uncertain. Germline loops: CDR1 SQVTM, CDR2 ANQGSEA. Between the trimmed V and J ends, which lost 0 bases and 2 bases, there was a span of 5 bases. This CDR3 contains 12 residues. The CDR3 spells CSVEDRAYEQYF. In DNA, the CDR3 is TGCAGCGTTGAAGACCGTGCCTACGAGCAGTACTTC.

This clonotype has at least ten counts. The DNA of the CDR3 is TGTGCCAGCAGCCCATACGCAGGGGATGGCTACACCTTC. Translation: CASSPYAGDGYTF. The J gene is TRBJ1-2, the V gene TRBV7-9; a possible D gene is TRBD1 (6 bases). CDR1 SEHNR and CDR2 FQNEAQ come from the germline V gene (reference sequence). CDR3 size: 13 residues. Trimming pared 5 bases from V and 6 bases from J, leaving 13 bases between.

V and J are TRBV28 and TRBJ2-7; a possible D gene is TRBD1 (6 bases). Trimming left V 6 bases short and J 1 base short, with 10 bases between. Germline CDR1 is MDHEN and CDR2 is SYDVKM. CDR3 length: 13 residues. The chain's CDR3 is CASSTRGSYEQYF. The CDR3 coding sequence is TGTGCCAGCAGCACCAGGGGTTCCTACGAGCAGTACTTC.

In this sample, this clonotype turned up many times. The chain couples TRBV28 to TRBJ1-1; maybe TRBD1 (6 bases). CDR3 length: 15 residues. With 1 base removed from V and 4 bases from J, the gap between germline ends came to 13 bases. In germline, CDR1 is MDHEN, CDR2 SYDVKM. CDR3 nucleotide sequence: TGTGCCAGCAGTTTATCACTTCAGGGGATCACTGAAGCTTTCTTT. It encodes CASSLSLQGITEAFF.

The sample holds a few counts of this clonotype. The chain has TRBV6-5 and TRBJ1-5, with a possible D match to TRBD1 (5 bases). From germline, CDR1 is MNHEY and CDR2 SVGAGI. The CDR3 loop spans 13 amino acids. V lost 4 bases and J lost 3, with 7 bases in between. As DNA, the CDR3 is TGTGCCAGCAGTTCCAGGGACAATCAGCCCCAGCATTTT. Protein product: CASSSRDNQPQHF.

This clonotype was counted many times. The V call is TRBV10-3, the J call TRBJ1-5; D remains unclear. This CDR3 spans 13 amino acids. Germline values: CDR1 ENHRY, CDR2 SYGVKD. The ends were cut back, 6 bases at V and 3 bases at J, with 9 bases in the middle. Here the CDR3 DNA reads TGTGCCATCAGAGACGGTGCCAATCAGCCCCAGCATTTT. Its protein product is CAIRDGANQPQHF.

This clonotype has a count of ten or more. J is TRBJ1-5 and V is TRBV28; D may be TRBD1 (5 bases). V was shortened by 4 bases and J by 3 bases, with 10 bases between the two germline ends. In germline, CDR1 is MDHEN, CDR2 SYDVKM. The CDR3 consists of 14 residues. As DNA, the CDR3 is TGTGCCAGCAGTTACGGGACGGTCAATCAGCCCCAGCATTTT. Its protein product is CASSYGTVNQPQHF. The variable domain in full, with the rest retrieved from reference TRBV28 and TRBJ1-5, is DVKVTQSSRYLVKRTGEKVFLECVQDMDHENMFWYRQDPGLGLRLIYFSYDVKMKEKGDIPEGYSVSREKKERFSLILESASTNQTSMYLCASSYGTVNQPQHFGDGTRLSIL.

The chain uses TRBV3-1 and TRBJ2-7, with 15 positions matching TRBD2. Germline V CDR1 and CDR2: LGHDT, YNNKEL (reference sequence). J lost 7 bases, V lost 4 bases, and 2 bases had no gene match. CDR3 size: 14 residues. The CDR3 is CASSLGTSGGEQYF. CDR3 DNA sequence: TGTGCCAGCAGCCTCGGGACTAGCGGGGGGGAGCAGTACTTC.

This clonotype has a count of ten or more. The chain combines TRBV18 with TRBJ1-5, with a weak D call TRBD1 (6 bases). V was clipped by 3 bases and J by 7 bases, with 16 bases between them. The CDR3 consists of 15 residues. Germline loops: CDR1 KGHSH, CDR2 LQKENI. Written as DNA, the CDR3 is TGTGCCAGCTCACCGAACGAGGGGGGCGGGCAGCCCCAGCATTTT. It codes for CASSPNEGGGQPQHF.

This clonotype was seen only a few times. The chain joins TRBV7-2 to TRBJ2-5; D call uncertain. Trimming pared 5 bases from V and 1 base from J, leaving 11 bases between. CDR3 size: 14 residues. The V gene's germline CDR1 is SGHTA and CDR2 FQGNSA. The CDR3 nucleotides read TGTGCCAGCAGCCAGAGTAGGAGCCAAGAGACCCAGTACTTC. This codes for CASSQSRSQETQYF. Based on the CDR3 plus reference TRBV7-2 and TRBJ2-5, the full variable domain is GAGVSQSPSNKVTEKGKDVELRCDPISGHTALYWYRQSLGQGLEFLIYFQGNSAPDKSGLPSDRFSAERTGGSVSTLTIQRTQQEDSAVYLCASSQSRSQETQYFGPGTRLLVL.

This clonotype was counted at least ten times. The rearrangement joins TRBV12-3 or TRBV12-4 to TRBJ2-5; TRBD1 is a possible D gene (5 bases). V gave up 6 bases and J gave up 0 bases, with 8 bases separating them. The CDR3 has 13 residues. The DNA for the CDR3 is TGTGCCAGCAGGACAGCCGACCAAGAGACCCAGTACTTC. As protein: CASRTADQETQYF.

This clonotype was seen at least ten times. This chain links TRBV12-3 or TRBV12-4 with TRBJ1-5; D is unclear. This CDR3 spans 14 amino acids. Deletions cut 5 bases from V and 2 bases from J, with 10 bases between. Written as DNA, the CDR3 is TGTGCCAGCAGTCCAACTGTGGGCAATCAGCCCCAGCATTTT. Protein: CASSPTVGNQPQHF.

There are many counts of this clonotype. Being one base from a much bigger clone, this may be a read error. The chain couples TRBV28 to TRBJ2-7, with TRBD1 matching 8 bases. The CDR3 runs to 16 residues. The germline gives CDR1 MDHEN, CDR2 SYDVKM. V lost 4 bases and J lost 3; bases outside the gene matches: 11. The CDR3 loop is CASSSPGRGLDYEQYF. The CDR3 DNA reads as TGTGCCAGCAGTTCCCCCGGCAGGGGGCTAGACTACGAGCAGTACTTC.

The chain recombines TRBV20-1 with TRBJ2-5; 11 nucleotides agree with TRBD1. V was pared by 5 bases and J by 4 bases, with 0 bases of the junction left unmatched. The CDR3 has 12 residues. Germline-derived CDR1 and CDR2 are DFQATT and SNEGSKA (reference sequence). The CDR3 spells CSAGTGGETQYF. As DNA, the CDR3 is TGCAGTGCTGGGACAGGGGGAGAGACCCAGTACTTC.

This clonotype was seen more than once but under ten times. The rearrangement links TRBV18 to TRBJ1-5; the D gene is possibly TRBD1 (5 bases). CDR3 size: 14 residues. From germline, CDR1 is KGHSH and CDR2 LQKENI. Trimming pared 8 bases from V and 3 bases from J, leaving 14 bases between. In nucleotides, the CDR3 is TGTGCCAGCCGCAGGGACGGGTCCAATCAGCCCCAGCATTTT. It encodes CASRRDGSNQPQHF.

CDR3 DNA: TGTGCCAGCAGTTTATCCCTCATGCAGAACGAAATGAACACTGAAGCTTTCTTT. As protein: CASSLSLMQNEMNTEAFF. The chain has TRBV28 and TRBJ1-1; D gene uncertain. Germline V lookup: CDR1 MDHEN, CDR2 SYDVKM. The CDR3 consists of 18 residues. V shed 1 base and J shed 0 bases, with 18 bases lying between them.